This TCR beta chain originates from a study of graft-versus-host responses after intestinal transplantation. Study as a whole: Transplant types were multivisceral, liver-intestinal, or isolated intestinal. Every recipient underwent anti-thymocyte globulin induction, then tacrolimus and steroids for approximately 3 years. Overall study findings and caveats: Recipient bone marrow held GvH clones, some seen earlier in ileum or blood.

Trimming pared 5 bases from V and 4 bases from J, leaving 9 bases between. There are 13 residues in the CDR3. Per the germline V gene, CDR1 is MNHEY and CDR2 is SVGAGI. Concerning this clone itself: Its cognate antigen is unknown.

The method was immunoSEQ multiplex PCR; TCRdb's version includes in-frame clones alone and lacks a portion of them. The sample has under 150,000 clones, approximately 90% seen once. Sample: unstimulated CD4+ T cells sorted from spleen or lymph node cells, taken before intestinal transplant. This chain links TRBV6-5 with TRBJ1-5, with D possibly matching TRBD1 (6 bases). This clonotype was sampled from a human donor who received an intestinal transplant. The CDR3 loop is CASSVRGNQPQHF. In DNA form, the CDR3 reads TGTGCCAGCAGTGTCAGGGGAAATCAGCCCCAGCATTTT.